The 32 T cell receptor beta chains reported below all come from one sample, sequenced in a study of T cells after yellow fever vaccination. TCRdb analysed the 5' RACE reads with MiXCR anew, one entry per CDR3 protein. Seen here are approximately 550,000 distinct CDR3 sequences, about 19% observed once, and the top ten hold approximately 14%. The sequencing used PBMCs, collected 15 days after the yellow fever booster vaccination. These receptors were obtained from a man aged 30-40 years who received the YFV17D yellow fever vaccine.

The chain links TRBV14 to TRBJ2-7; D remains ambiguous. This CDR3 contains 11 residues. Germline CDR1 reads SGHDN; CDR2 reads FVKESK. V lost 1 base and J 7 bases, leaving 5 bases between the germline ends. CDR3 residues: CASSQAWEQYF. The DNA for the CDR3 is TGTGCCAGCAGCCAAGCTTGGGAGCAGTACTTC.

V is TRBV5-8 and J is TRBJ2-7; D is possibly TRBD1 or TRBD2 (5 bases each). The CDR3 loop spans 13 amino acids. The germline gives CDR1 SGHTS, CDR2 YDEGEE. The V end was cut by 4 bases, the J end by 3 bases, with 11 bases between. In DNA form, the CDR3 reads TGTGCCAGCAGCCGGGACCCGCTCTACGAGCAGTACTTC. Amino acids: CASSRDPLYEQYF.

This chain joins TRBV10-3 and TRBJ2-7; D is ambiguous. V was pared by 6 bases and J by 1 base, with 7 bases between. This CDR3 comprises 12 residues. Per the germline V gene, CDR1 is ENHRY and CDR2 is SYGVKD. The DNA for the CDR3 is TGTGCCATCAGCGAGCGATCCTACGAGCAGTACTTC. This encodes CAISERSYEQYF.

This clonotype has more than one count but fewer than ten. The chain recombines TRBV4-2 with TRBJ1-4, with D uncertain. Deletions cut 0 bases from V and 8 bases from J, with 13 bases between. In germline, CDR1 is LGHNA, CDR2 YNFKEQ. The CDR3 runs 15 residues. The CDR3 DNA reads as TGTGCCAGCAGCCAAGAGAGTGACCCCTCCGAAAAACTGTTTTTT. It is translated as CASSQESDPSEKLFF.

This clonotype occurred a few times. The rearrangement links TRBV6-1 to TRBJ2-2; 8 bases map to TRBD1. Germline trimming cut 6 bases from V and 1 base from J; bases unmatched to any gene: 4. This CDR3 region has 15 residues. The V gene's germline CDR1 is MNHNS and CDR2 SASEGT. CDR3 nucleotides: TGTGCCAGCAGGAAGGACAGGGTGAACACCGGGGAGCTGTTTTTT. It translates to CASRKDRVNTGELFF.

The rearrangement uses TRBV7-6 and TRBJ2-1, with D perhaps matching TRBD1 or TRBD2 (5 bases each). CDR3 length: 17 amino acids. With 4 bases removed from V and 6 bases from J, the gap between germline ends came to 22 bases. CDR1 and CDR2 from the germline V gene are SGHVS and FNYEAQ. Here the CDR3 DNA reads TGTGCCAGCAGCTCAGGAACAGGTACCCCCCGGGGCAATGAGCAGTTCTTC. It specifies CASSSGTGTPRGNEQFF.

The chain is built from TRBV29-1 and TRBJ1-4, with D possibly TRBD1 on 6 matching bases. Germline CDR1 is SQVTM and CDR2 is ANQGSEA. The CDR3 contains 12 residues. Trimming removed 4 bases at V and 8 bases at J, with 11 bases between. The CDR3: CSVASQGEKLFF. The DNA of the CDR3 is TGCAGCGTTGCCTCCCAGGGGGAAAAACTGTTTTTT.

This sequence joins TRBV9 and TRBJ2-7; weak D call: TRBD2 (6 bases). Germline V lookup: CDR1 SGDLS, CDR2 YYNGEE. V lost 0 bases and J 4 bases, leaving 14 bases between the germline ends. The CDR3 sequence is 15 residues long. This CDR3 reads CASSVDGGVGYEQYF. The CDR3 DNA is TGTGCCAGCAGCGTAGACGGGGGAGTGGGTTACGAGCAGTACTTC. Looking up the rest from reference TRBV9 and TRBJ2-7 gives the full variable domain: DSGVTQTPKHLITATGQRVTLRCSPRSGDLSVYWYQQSLDQGLQFLIQYYNGEERAKGNILERFSAQQFPDLHSELNLSSLELGDSALYFCASSVDGGVGYEQYFGPGTRLTVT.

This clonotype showed up many times. The junction differs from germline at one of its ends, possibly a read error. CDR3 DNA sequence: TGCAGTGCTCGGGACAGGGTCGGAACCCTGATAACCTTC. Encoded protein: CSARDRVGTLITF. This rearrangement joins TRBV20-1 to TRBJ2-1, with 9 bases that match TRBD1. This CDR3 is built from 13 residues. CDR1 and CDR2 from the germline V gene are DFQATT and SNEGSKA (reference sequence).

This clonotype appeared a few times. V gene TRBV14 combines with J gene TRBJ2-1; D is perhaps TRBD2 (6 bases). With 1 base removed from V and 1 base from J, the gap between germline ends came to 23 bases. Germline CDR1 and CDR2: SGHDN and FVKESK. This CDR3 is 20 amino acids long. This CDR3 is CASSQVATSRVRRSYNEQFF. The CDR3 bases are TGTGCCAGCAGCCAAGTAGCCACTAGCCGTGTTAGAAGATCCTACAATGAGCAGTTCTTC.

In this sample, this clonotype turned up a few times. The chain couples TRBV5-4 to TRBJ2-5, with TRBD1 as a possible D gene (6 bases). The V end lost 4 bases, the J end lost 5 bases, and 12 bases lay between the germline ends. Germline loops: CDR1 SGHNT, CDR2 YYREEE (reference sequence). The CDR3 is 13 residues long. The CDR3 loop reads CASSHADSETQYF. The CDR3 region has the DNA TGTGCCAGCAGCCACGCGGACAGTGAGACCCAGTACTTC.

V gene TRBV10-3 combines with J gene TRBJ1-1; 7 bases map to TRBD1. Germline CDR1 and CDR2: ENHRY and SYGVKD. The CDR3 is made up of 14 amino acids. After removal of 7 bases from V and 0 bases from J, the junction contained 5 bases not matched to a gene. The CDR3 reads CAITRDSMNTEAFF. The CDR3, as DNA: TGTGCCATCACCAGGGACAGCATGAACACTGAAGCTTTCTTT.

This rearrangement joins TRBV12-3 or TRBV12-4 to TRBJ2-1, with 9 nucleotides matching TRBD2. The CDR3 is made up of 14 amino acids. After removal of 1 base from V and 12 bases from J, the junction contained 7 bases not matched to a gene. The CDR3 loop is CASSLGLAGLRQFF. As DNA, the CDR3 is TGTGCCAGCAGTTTAGGGCTAGCGGGGCTTCGGCAGTTCTTC.

There are many counts of this clonotype. J is TRBJ2-5 and V is TRBV20-1; a weak D match, TRBD1 (6 bases). The CDR3 runs to 12 residues. The germline V and J ends were trimmed by 7 bases and 2 bases, with 11 bases remaining between them. CDR1 and CDR2 (germline): DFQATT, SNEGSKA (reference sequence). The CDR3 nucleotides are TGCAGTGTTAGGCAGGGGCAAGAGACCCAGTACTTC. This translates into CSVRQGQETQYF.

This clonotype has only a few counts. The genes are TRBV28 and TRBJ1-6; D not certain. Germline values: CDR1 MDHEN, CDR2 SYDVKM. The CDR3 extends over 15 amino acids. V lost 3 bases to trimming and J lost 6 bases, with 12 bases between them. CDR3 sequence: CASSLIGLSNSPLHF. For the CDR3, the DNA is TGTGCCAGCAGTTTGATCGGGCTATCTAATTCACCCCTCCACTTT.

This clonotype was seen more than once but under ten times. V and J are TRBV20-1 and TRBJ1-4; 7 bases align to TRBD1. Per the germline V gene, CDR1 is DFQATT and CDR2 is SNEGSKA (reference sequence). This CDR3 region has 14 residues. V shed 3 bases and J 8 bases; nucleotides not matched to a gene: 9. CDR3 sequence (DNA): TGCAGTGCTAGCCAGACAGGGTTGAAGGAAAAACTGTTTTTT. It encodes CSASQTGLKEKLFF.

This clonotype has only a few counts. CDR3 sequence: CSARSGKETQYF. The CDR3 DNA follows: TGCAGCGCGCGTTCGGGGAAAGAGACCCAGTACTTC. The V gene is TRBV29-1, the J gene TRBJ2-5; D possibly corresponds to TRBD2 (5 bases). The V gene's germline CDR1 is SQVTM and CDR2 ANQGSEA. Deletions cut 7 bases from V and 3 bases from J, with 12 bases between. The CDR3 contains 12 residues.

The sample holds a few counts of this clonotype. The rearrangement uses TRBV28 and TRBJ2-3, with D unclear. This CDR3 region has 14 residues. With 5 bases removed from V and 9 bases from J, the gap between germline ends came to 18 bases. Germline loops: CDR1 MDHEN, CDR2 SYDVKM. The CDR3 sequence is CASSPHDRAWTQYF. The CDR3 DNA reads TGTGCCAGCAGTCCCCACGATCGGGCGTGGACGCAGTATTTT.

The count of this clonotype is one. The chain employs TRBV27 and TRBJ2-2; 7 bases are shared with TRBD2. The CDR3 consists of 17 residues. V was pared by 8 bases and J by 4 bases, with 16 bases of the junction left unmatched. CDR1 MNHEY and CDR2 SMNVEV come from the germline V gene (reference sequence). CDR3 in amino acids: CASRSPRGRRGTGELFF. The CDR3, as DNA: TGTGCCAGCCGATCTCCCCGCGGGAGAAGGGGCACCGGGGAGCTGTTTTTT.

This clonotype was seen a handful of times. An end of the junction does not agree with germline; a read error may underlie this. This chain links TRBV12-3 or TRBV12-4 with TRBJ2-7; perhaps TRBD1 as D (5 bases). This CDR3 contains 13 residues. CDR3 coding DNA: TGTGCCAGCAGAAGTGGACACTCCAACGAGCAGTACTTC. Translating gives CASRSGHSNEQYF.

The rearrangement joins TRBV11-2 to TRBJ1-1; D is unresolved. CDR1 is SGHAT and CDR2 is FQNNGV in the germline V gene. The CDR3 covers 14 residues. The germline V and J ends were trimmed by 2 bases and 5 bases, with 12 bases remaining between them. In DNA form, the CDR3 reads TGTGCCAGCAGCTTATCCGGACTCGTTACTGAAGCTTTCTTT. This codes for CASSLSGLVTEAFF. The complete variable domain, with remaining parts taken from reference TRBV11-2 and TRBJ1-1, reads EAGVAQSPRYKIIEKRQSVAFWCNPISGHATLYWYQQILGQGPKLLIQFQNNGVVDDSQLPKDRFSAERLKGVDSTLKIQPAKLEDSAVYLCASSLSGLVTEAFFGQGTRLTVV.

This clonotype turned up a few times. The chain carries TRBV7-9 and TRBJ2-3; the D gene is possibly TRBD1 (7 bases). In germline, CDR1 is SEHNR, CDR2 FQNEAQ (reference sequence). The CDR3 consists of 16 residues. Trimming stripped 6 bases from V and 2 bases from J, with 18 bases between. This CDR3 reads CASSTSWRGHTDTQYF. The CDR3, as DNA: TGTGCCAGCAGTACTTCCTGGAGGGGGCACACAGATACGCAGTATTTT.

This chain links TRBV30 with TRBJ2-2; D gene uncertain. The germline gives CDR1 GTSNPN, CDR2 SVGIG (reference sequence). The V and J ends lost 4 bases and 1 base respectively, with 16 bases between them. The CDR3 loop spans 16 amino acids. CDR3 nucleotides: TGTGCCTGGAAGAGCTATGGCAGAAAGAACACCGGGGAGCTGTTTTTT. Translating gives CAWKSYGRKNTGELFF. The complete variable domain, with remaining parts taken from reference TRBV30 and TRBJ2-2, reads SQTIHQWPATLVQPVGSPLSLECTVEGTSNPNLYWYRQAAGRGLQLLFYSVGIGQISSEVPQNLSASRPQDRQFILSSKKLLLSDSGFYLCAWKSYGRKNTGELFFGEGSRLTVL.

This sequence joins TRBV7-2 and TRBJ2-5, with 10 positions matching TRBD2. Germline CDR1 SGHTA, CDR2 FQGNSA. J was trimmed by 6 bases and V by 5 bases; bases with no gene match: 3. This CDR3 is 13 amino acids long. The chain's CDR3 is CASSPSGRQTQYF. CDR3 in DNA: TGTGCCAGCAGCCCTAGCGGGAGACAGACCCAGTACTTC.

This chain links TRBV7-2 with TRBJ2-5; 8 nucleotides align to TRBD1. Germline loops: CDR1 SGHTA, CDR2 FQGNSA. The CDR3 length is 15 residues. The ends lost 5 bases at V and 4 bases at J; junction bases unmatched: 9. This CDR3 is CASSANRGWGETQYF. Written as DNA, the CDR3 is TGTGCCAGCAGCGCCAACAGGGGGTGGGGAGAGACCCAGTACTTC.

This clonotype showed up just a few times. This sequence joins TRBV11-2 and TRBJ2-3; no clear D gene. The CDR3 runs 13 residues. CDR1 and CDR2 from the germline V gene are SGHAT and FQNNGV. Trimming removed 1 base at V and 6 bases at J, with 8 bases between. This CDR3 reads CASSLAIRDTQYF. DNA of the CDR3: TGTGCCAGCAGCTTAGCCATTAGGGATACGCAGTATTTT.

The sample holds a few counts of this clonotype. This CDR3 fails to terminate in the conserved phenylalanine or tryptophan, so it likely reflects a read error. The DNA is left out, because the CDR3 cannot be placed on it with certainty; the CDR3 is given as TCRdb lists it. V is TRBV10-3 and J is TRBJ2-7; the table assigns TRBD1, which was not confirmed against the DNA. The germline gives CDR1 ENHRY, CDR2 SYGVKD. The CDR3 contains 12 residues when both ends are counted. CDR3 protein: CAISESGTDQTS.

This clonotype has a handful of counts. The V call is TRBV29-1, the J call TRBJ2-3; 7 nucleotides align to TRBD2. Germline V gives CDR1 SQVTM, CDR2 ANQGSEA. This CDR3 spans 15 amino acids. The V segment lost 2 bases and the J segment 9 bases; nucleotides outside the gene matches: 14. CDR3 in DNA: TGCAGCGTTGAATTGTTCCGGCGGGGAGGGGTCACGCAGTATTTT. It yields the protein CSVELFRRGGVTQYF.

This clonotype was picked up many times. The chain recombines TRBV7-9 with TRBJ2-5; the D is unclear. The CDR3 consists of 11 residues. Trimming took off 2 bases at V and 5 bases at J, with 3 bases between the two ends. From germline, CDR1 is SEHNR and CDR2 FQNEAQ (reference sequence). The CDR3 sequence is CASSLYETQYF. DNA of the CDR3: TGTGCCAGCAGCTTATATGAGACCCAGTACTTC.

This clonotype turned up a few times. The chain employs TRBV20-1 and TRBJ2-4, with a possible D match to TRBD1 (6 bases). CDR3 length: 20 residues. V lost 7 bases and J lost 0, with 31 bases in between. Germline CDR1 is DFQATT and CDR2 is SNEGSKA (reference sequence). In DNA form, the CDR3 reads TGCAGTGGTAGGGCGCCAATTCAACAGGGTAGCGTTTCAGCCAAAAACATTCAGTACTTC. Amino acids: CSGRAPIQQGSVSAKNIQYF.

This clonotype occurred a few times. The gene calls are TRBV6-5 and TRBJ2-3, with D perhaps TRBD1 or TRBD2 (5 bases each). The ends were cut back, 4 bases at V and 3 bases at J, with 14 bases in the middle. The CDR3 consists of 15 residues. Germline loops: CDR1 MNHEY, CDR2 SVGAGI. CDR3: CASSSGTPGTDTQYF. CDR3 DNA sequence: TGTGCCAGCAGTTCCGGGACCCCCGGGACAGATACGCAGTATTTT.

The V gene is TRBV19, the J gene TRBJ2-3; possible D gene TRBD1, 5 bases. The CDR3 is 16 residues long. Deletions cut 5 bases from V and 2 bases from J, with 17 bases between. The germline V gene has CDR1 LNHDA and CDR2 SQIVND (reference sequence). The CDR3 DNA reads as TGTGCCAGTAGTCCGGCAGGGCTGCCGGACACAGATACGCAGTATTTT. It is translated as CASSPAGLPDTDTQYF.